The sequence of this T cell receptor beta chain was determined in a study of shared clonotypes between healthy human individuals (dated by TCRdb to 2019 to 2021). For the study in its entirety: The cohort comprised a couple of women and a few men aged 18 to 49 years. For each donor, three plates each were used for CD4 naive and CD4 memory, two plates were used for CD8 naive, and one plate was used for CD8 memory. Blood TCR repertoires of about five healthy adults were deeply sequenced to estimate repertoire size and the extent of clonotype sharing between individuals. Libraries were prepared and TCR repertoires were sequenced by different laboratories using diverse techniques, in order to increase sequencing depth and limit assay-specific biases. Leukapheresis yielded between about 0.85 and 10 billion PBMCs per donor.

V gives up 6 bases and J gives up 3 bases, and the segment between their germline ends measures 18 bases. Inclusive of the bounding cysteine and phenylalanine, the CDR3 is 15 residues long. Only the CDR3 DNA stays, 45 bases, in frame from base 1. CDR1 MNHEY and CDR2 SVGAGI were looked up in the germline V gene. General conclusions and limits of the study: The genetic and exposure-history diversity represented was limited by the small number of donors. Sampling was restricted to blood, and TCR repertoires in tissue are likely to differ from TCR repertoires in blood. Clonotypes shared by all four sorted-subset donors showed higher generation probabilities than non-shared clonotypes. Rarefaction of sorted-subset datasets indicated incomplete sequencing despite the large sequencing depth. Naive subsets generally had larger estimated clonotype richness than memory subsets. Pairwise subsampling indicated that sequencing depth was expected to affect the degree of clonotype sharing among donors. Sharing across a few donors was observed for 5% to 6.5% of naive CD4, over 3% of naive CD8, 2% to 2.5% of memory CD4, and around 0.4% of memory CD8 clonotypes.

This clone was counted once. The antigen it recognizes is unknown. No base-level quality is on record; no much larger clone is a single base apart. TCR CDR3 regions were amplified from genomic DNA by multiplex PCR using the deep immunoSEQ assay. Extracted genomic DNA from each cell subset was distributed evenly across all wells of several immunoSEQ 96-well plates, and each plate was treated as a replicate. Each replicate PCR for sorted subsets received around 200 ng genomic DNA, equal to roughly 30,000 T cell genomes. Purified libraries were quantified with a Qubit 3.0 fluorometer, sized on a Bioanalyzer 2100, and re-quantified with the KAPA Library Quantification kit. Each immunoSEQ 96-well plate was sequenced on its own single-read 150-cycle Illumina NextSeq 550 flow cell. The paper's processing steps were these. Because the immunoSEQ output held only junctional sequences and lacked quality scores, the filtering could not match the filtering applied to full-length reads. To assign V/J genes and CDR3, sequences were annotated using PyIR, a Python wrapper for IgBLAST v1.9, with IMGT germline references. Reads were removed for weak V/J assignments (E-value above 1e-6), missing CDR3, stop codons, out-of-frame junctions, or ambiguous translated residues. V3J clonotypes were defined as sequences sharing the same inferred V gene, J gene, and CDR3 amino acid sequence. Percentage overlap between repertoires was calculated by dividing the number of shared unique clonotypes by the size of the smaller repertoire. Repertoire richness was assessed with RTK rarefaction, the Chao1 estimator, and Recon v2.1 estimates of unobserved clonotypes. For all TCRbeta clonotypes obtained by the gDNA method from a few donors, generation probabilities were computed with OLGA. TCRdb provides this immuneACCESS table in a form limited to in-frame rearrangements. Some clones are lacking; in checked studies, under half of them reflect an unresolved V gene, and why the rest are absent is not known. V and J calls plus clone size are reproduced from that table; the DNA served to infer D and trimming. Across this sample there are around 340,000 clones, with 73% seen only once. Together, the top ten hold over 9.5% of the sample.

The donors were healthy, HIV-negative adults who had no recently reported acute infections or vaccinations. All donors were Caucasian adults living in Nashville, Tennessee, USA. CD4+ T cells were enriched by magnetic negative selection, after which naive cells were positively selected on CD45RA and the negative fraction was taken as the memory subset. Blood was collected by leukapheresis, and PBMCs were isolated by Ficoll-Histopaque density gradient centrifugation and then cryopreserved in liquid nitrogen vapor phase. Purity and quantity of every magnetically sorted T cell population were checked by analytical flow cytometry. Genomic DNA was isolated from every sorted fraction and measured by UV absorbance on a Nanodrop 2000c.

The sequence links TRBV6-5 to TRBJ2-7; TRBD1 could be the D gene, as 7 bases match. The clonotype comes from a man under 40 in good health. Sequenced sample: memory CD4+ T cells sorted from blood. Interpreted using the paper, the cell subset or site label stands for: CD45RA-negative fraction. The DNA reads as follows: TGTGCCAGCAGAACCCCAGGGGGGACCAACTACGAGCAGTACTTC. Translated, this gives CASRTPGGTNYEQYF.